This TCR beta chain was sequenced during a study of T cell repertoires in cytomegalovirus infection. Study overall: Both CMV infection and a matching HLA type were indicated by public TCR beta signatures.

This clonotype was picked up many times. No antigen is known for it. Study-level points and caveats: HLA-C-restricted TCR beta clonotypes specific for CMV led the ex vivo response. Carriers of CMV plus the relevant HLA were identified by cumulative public TCR beta family frequency.

The germline V gene has CDR1 MNHEY and CDR2 SVGEGT. The CDR3 has 21 residues. The V gene lost 2 bases and the J gene lost 2 bases, with 29 bases spanning the gap. MiXCR, run by TCRdb on the reads, gives a single entry per CDR3 protein. The sample lists about 530,000 distinct CDR3 sequences; 26% were seen once. Sequencing was performed on PBMCs. The V and J genes are TRBV6-2 or TRBV6-3 and TRBJ2-3; D is possibly TRBD1 (6 bases). The TCR originated in a human donor in good health (CMV status not recorded). Some clones in this sample may be carry-over from other donors' samples. The CDR3 here is CASSYEIDFPVGHLDTDTQYF. As DNA, the CDR3 is TGTGCCAGCAGTTACGAAATTGATTTTCCGGTGGGACACCTCGACACAGATACGCAGTATTTT.